This T cell receptor (beta chain) was sequenced for a study of T cells in Graves' hyperthyroidism and ophthalmopathy. Study-level findings and limits: Among thyroid clonotypes expanded above 0.001, most also appeared in blood. From stable hyperthyroidism, ophthalmopathy was set apart by a 13 V-J model.

The blood was taken when hyperthyroidism was first diagnosed, before any ophthalmopathy symptoms showed up. Researchers amplified the TCR beta CDR3 regions from RNA transcripts. During a first-round RT-PCR of the TCR CDR3, the HTBI primer set was used. One entry per CDR3 protein, called by TCRdb with MiXCR from the multiplex PCR reads. The table records around 380,000 distinct CDR3 sequences, roughly 14% of them present only once. On this clonotype itself: Its antigen is undetermined.

CDR1 and CDR2 from the germline V gene are DFQATT and SNEGSKA (reference sequence). V shed 3 bases and J shed 7 bases, with 15 bases lying between them. The CDR3 contains 14 residues. The clonotype was recovered from a man aged 30 to 39 with Graves' hyperthyroidism that later progressed to Graves' ophthalmopathy. The chain links TRBV20-1 to TRBJ1-4, with a tentative D call TRBD1 (6 bases). Sequencing was performed on blood. CDR3 nucleotide sequence: TGCAGTGCTAGTGATGGTCAGGGGACTGAAAAACTGTTTTTT. Amino acid sequence: CSASDGQGTEKLFF.